Listed below are T cell receptor beta chains from one sample, sequenced in a study of STAT5B mutations in CD4+ large granular lymphocyte leukemia. The method was immunoSEQ multiplex PCR; TCRdb's version includes in-frame clones alone and lacks a portion of them. This table has tens of thousands of clones, around 71% appearing once. The sequencing input was CD4+ T cells from blood buffy coats. Source of these receptors: a human donor in good health. Each CDR3 is given with its conserved first and last residue. A D gene is named only where the DNA matches it firmly. Clone size is given for some rows only: seen once, a few or many times, or a class if the clone is expanded.

cdr3_aa | cdr3_nt | clone_size | j_call | d_call | cdr3_length | v_call
CASSPAEGHTEAFF | TGTGCCAGCTCACCAGCGGAGGGACACACTGAAGCTTTCTTT | . | TRBJ1-1 | . | 14 | TRBV18
CASRRTSGGEQFF | TGTGCCAGCAGACGGACTAGCGGGGGGGAGCAGTTCTTC | . | TRBJ2-1 | TRBD2 | 13 | TRBV6-5
CASSNSGGQYNEQFF | TGTGCCAGCAGTAATAGCGGGGGGCAATACAATGAGCAGTTCTTC | . | TRBJ2-1 | TRBD2 | 15 | TRBV6-5
CATRGTASTDTQYF | TGTGCCACCAGGGGGACAGCTAGCACAGATACGCAGTATTTT | . | TRBJ2-3 | TRBD1 | 14 | TRBV15
CASSKGGNTEAFF | TGTGCCAGCAGCAAAGGGGGGAACACTGAAGCTTTCTTT | few | TRBJ1-1 | . | 13 | TRBV7-3
CASSNFERAGESEAFF | TGTGCCAGCAGCAACTTCGAGAGAGCGGGCGAATCTGAAGCTTTCTTT | few | TRBJ1-1 | . | 16 | TRBV11-2
CASFPEGGKLFF | TGTGCCAGCTTTCCCGAGGGGGGAAAACTGTTTTTT | . | TRBJ1-4 | . | 12 | TRBV28
CASSLEGYSAEAFF | TGCGCCAGCAGCTTGGAAGGGTATTCGGCTGAAGCTTTCTTT | . | TRBJ1-1 | . | 14 | TRBV5-1
CASSSLTGDTEAFF | TGTGCCAGCAGTTCCCTGACGGGGGACACTGAAGCTTTCTTT | . | TRBJ1-1 | . | 14 | TRBV6-5
CASSSNGQGWNEQFF | TGTGCCAGCAGCTCCAACGGACAGGGCTGGAATGAGCAGTTCTTC | few | TRBJ2-1 | TRBD1 | 15 | TRBV9
CASSSPWGEQFF | TGTGCCAGCAGTTCCCCTTGGGGTGAGCAGTTCTTC | few | TRBJ2-1 | . | 12 | TRBV28
CASSLLTGTLGYGYTF | TGTGCCAGTAGTTTACTGACAGGGACTCTTGGGTATGGCTACACCTTC | . | TRBJ1-2 | TRBD1 | 16 | TRBV19
CASNGREQFF | TGTGCCAGCAATGGACGGGAGCAGTTCTTC | . | TRBJ2-1 | . | 10 | TRBV28
CAGGRDYNEQFF | TGTGCCGGAGGACGGGACTACAATGAGCAGTTCTTC | . | TRBJ2-1 | . | 12 | TRBV28
CASSTGQGGGYTF | TGTGCCAGCAGTACCGGACAGGGAGGGGGCTACACCTTC | . | TRBJ1-2 | TRBD1 | 13 | TRBV7-3
CASSQTVNTEAFF | TGTGCCAGCAGTCAAACAGTGAACACTGAAGCTTTCTTT | . | TRBJ1-1 | . | 13 | TRBV27
CASSPGQPRETQYF | TGTGCCAGCTCACCAGGACAGCCCAGAGAGACCCAGTACTTC | . | TRBJ2-5 | . | 14 | TRBV18
CALRRADQPQHF | TGTGCCCTACGGAGGGCCGATCAGCCCCAGCATTTT | few | TRBJ1-5 | . | 12 | TRBV6-1
CASSLRMGDTEAFF | TGTGCCAGCAGCTTGCGGATGGGGGACACTGAAGCTTTCTTT | . | TRBJ1-1 | . | 14 | TRBV11-2
CASSAEGFTYNSPLHF | TGTGCCAGCAGTGCGGAGGGTTTTACCTATAATTCACCCCTCCACTTT | . | TRBJ1-6 | . | 16 | TRBV6-4
CASTIRGLNSPLHF | TGTGCCAGCACCATCAGGGGGCTAAATTCACCCCTCCACTTT | . | TRBJ1-6 | TRBD1 | 14 | TRBV5-4
CSVEDRVGRNGYTF | TGCAGCGTTGAAGATCGAGTGGGTAGGAATGGCTACACCTTC | . | TRBJ1-2 | . | 14 | TRBV29-1
CAISDGQGVDFGEAFF | TGTGCCATCAGTGATGGACAGGGTGTAGACTTTGGTGAAGCTTTCTTT | . | TRBJ1-1 | TRBD1 | 16 | TRBV10-3
CASSLGLGQGYEQYF | TGTGCCAGCAGCTTAGGGCTTGGACAGGGCTACGAGCAGTACTTC | . | TRBJ2-7 | TRBD1 | 15 | TRBV7-8
CASSTGTGSNEQFF | TGTGCCAGTAGTACCGGGACAGGGTCCAATGAGCAGTTCTTC | . | TRBJ2-1 | TRBD1 | 14 | TRBV19
CASSLTGPQETQYF | TGCGCCAGCAGCTTGACAGGACCCCAAGAGACCCAGTACTTC | . | TRBJ2-5 | . | 14 | TRBV5-1
CAWRVWGASYNEQFF | TGTGCCTGGAGAGTATGGGGGGCATCCTACAATGAGCAGTTCTTC | . | TRBJ2-1 | . | 15 | TRBV30
CASSELSYEQYF | TGTGCCAGCAGTGAGTTGTCCTACGAGCAGTACTTC | . | TRBJ2-7 | . | 12 | TRBV2
CASSNVGRKGSNQPQHF | TGTGCCAGCAGCAACGTAGGCAGAAAGGGGAGCAATCAGCCCCAGCATTTT | . | TRBJ1-5 | . | 17 | TRBV21-1
CSARGTGEQFF | TGCAGTGCTAGAGGGACCGGTGAGCAGTTCTTC | few | TRBJ2-1 | . | 11 | TRBV20-1
CASPGGNTGELFF | TGTGCCAGCCCGGGGGGCAACACCGGGGAGCTGTTTTTT | . | TRBJ2-2 | . | 13 | TRBV6-4
CASTPTWRSDTQYF | TGTGCCAGCACCCCGACCTGGAGGTCAGATACGCAGTATTTT | . | TRBJ2-3 | . | 14 | TRBV2
CASRVRSWGTDTQYF | TGTGCCAGCAGGGTCCGCAGCTGGGGTACAGATACGCAGTATTTT | . | TRBJ2-3 | . | 15 | TRBV2
CASSYNSNQPQHF | TGTGCCAGCAGTTATAATAGCAATCAGCCCCAGCATTTT | . | TRBJ1-5 | . | 13 | TRBV6-5
CASSPPSRYEQYF | TGTGCCAGTAGTCCCCCTTCCCGGTACGAGCAGTACTTC | . | TRBJ2-7 | . | 13 | TRBV19
CASSPLSGTYATQYF | TGTGCCAGCAGCCCATTATCCGGGACTTATGCGACCCAGTACTTC | . | TRBJ2-5 | . | 15 | TRBV5-6
CASSYSISTEAFF | TGTGCCAGCAGTTACTCGATATCCACTGAAGCTTTCTTT | few | TRBJ1-1 | . | 13 | TRBV6-6
CASMDLRGGTGELFF | TGTGCCAGCATGGATTTAAGGGGGGGCACCGGGGAGCTGTTTTTT | . | TRBJ2-2 | . | 15 | TRBV28
CSAGQTNQPQHF | TGCAGCGCAGGACAGACCAATCAGCCCCAGCATTTT | few | TRBJ1-5 | . | 12 | TRBV29-1
CASSVQGVIEAFF | TGTGCCAGCAGCGTACAGGGTGTTATTGAAGCTTTCTTT | few | TRBJ1-1 | . | 13 | TRBV25-1
CASSLMGGSYMNTEAFF | TGTGCCAGCAGTTTAATGGGGGGCAGCTATATGAACACTGAAGCTTTCTTT | few | TRBJ1-1 | . | 17 | TRBV27
CAWSAQAGNTIYF | TGTGCCTGGAGCGCTCAAGCTGGAAACACCATATATTTT | . | TRBJ1-3 | . | 13 | TRBV30
CASSYTGQGAHEQYF | TGTGCCAGCAGTTACACCGGACAGGGCGCCCACGAGCAGTACTTC | . | TRBJ2-7 | TRBD1 | 15 | TRBV6-5
CASSLVSPSNTEAFF | TGTGCCAGCAGCTTAGTAAGCCCCTCGAACACTGAAGCTTTCTTT | . | TRBJ1-1 | . | 15 | TRBV11-2
CASSRRPFGDTNEKLFF | TGTGCCAGCAGCCGGCGCCCCTTTGGGGACACTAATGAAAAACTGTTTTTT | . | TRBJ1-4 | . | 17 | TRBV9
CASSPLFTGANTEAFF | TGTGCTAGCAGCCCTCTGTTCACAGGGGCGAACACTGAAGCTTTCTTT | . | TRBJ1-1 | TRBD1 | 16 | TRBV7-7
CSVVIQGGPSGANVLTF | TGCAGCGTTGTTATCCAGGGGGGCCCCTCTGGGGCCAACGTCCTGACTTTC | . | TRBJ2-6 | . | 17 | TRBV29-1
CASSFRSGGLTDTQYF | TGTGCCAGCAGCTTTAGGAGCGGGGGTTTGACAGATACGCAGTATTTT | . | TRBJ2-3 | TRBD2 | 16 | TRBV5-6
CASTLAGGNQETQYF | TGTGCCAGCACCCTGGCAGGGGGAAATCAAGAGACCCAGTACTTC | . | TRBJ2-5 | TRBD1 | 15 | TRBV5-6
CASSGQGWGTGELFF | TGCGCCAGCAGTGGCCAGGGATGGGGCACCGGGGAGCTGTTTTTT | . | TRBJ2-2 | . | 15 | TRBV10-1
CASSPATSAGTGTEAFF | TGTGCCAGCTCACCTGCTACGAGCGCGGGGACGGGCACTGAAGCTTTCTTT | . | TRBJ1-1 | . | 17 | TRBV18
CASSSADRGGYGYTF | TGTGCCAGCAGTTCCGCCGACAGGGGCGGCTATGGCTACACCTTC | . | TRBJ1-2 | TRBD1 | 15 | TRBV27
CASWDRTMNTQYF | TGTGCCAGCTGGGACAGGACAATGAATACGCAGTATTTT | . | TRBJ2-3 | TRBD1 | 13 | TRBV19
CASSPDPSGYNEQFF | TGTGCCAGCTCACCAGATCCTTCAGGATACAATGAGCAGTTCTTC | . | TRBJ2-1 | . | 15 | TRBV18
CASVPPRGLKSYEQYF | TGTGCTAGTGTTCCCCCTAGGGGGCTAAAATCCTACGAGCAGTACTTC | . | TRBJ2-7 | TRBD1 | 16 | TRBV12-5